This TCR beta chain was profiled in a study of beta chain features in type 1 diabetes. Study findings and constraints: When Type 1 diabetes patients were examined, their TCRB CDR3s proved moderately but significantly shorter in all four CD4+ subsets. The study found that naive, central memory and Treg TCRB repertoires appeared more similar in patients than in healthy donors.

V lost 2 bases to trimming and J lost 11 bases; unmatched junction nucleotides: 12. This CDR3 has 14 residues. Germline V lookup: CDR1 SGHRS, CDR2 YFSETQ. A remark on this clone: Antigen unknown.

CD45RO/CCR7/CD25/CD127/CD95/CD27 sorting isolated CD4+ naive, central memory, regulatory and stem cell-like memory cells. Investigators reverse transcribed all isolated RNA, so they sequenced expressed TCRB transcripts. Only in-frame clones appear in the TCRdb table, and some are missing; sequencing was by immunoSEQ multiplex PCR. The repertoire includes just under 150,000 clones, about 10% of them detected once, and 1.3% sits in the top ten. Sequencing input: naive CD4+ T cells from blood. This TCR came from a man younger than 35 in good health. The rearrangement uses TRBV5-1 and TRBJ1-1; 7 nucleotides line up with TRBD1. As DNA, the CDR3 is TGCGCCAGCAGCTTTACGACAGGGATGTTTTATGCTTTCTTT. Translating it yields CASSFTTGMFYAFF.